Listed below are T cell receptor beta chains from one sample, sequenced in a study of T cells in localized non-small cell lung cancer. Sequencing used immunoSEQ multiplex PCR; TCRdb keeps in-frame clones, though not all of them. The table records 2,400 or so clones, 27% of them present only once. This sample comprised lung tumor tissue, obtained before any cancer treatment. These receptors originate from a man aged 18 to 50 with stage I lung adenocarcinoma. CDR3s include the opening cysteine and the closing phenylalanine or tryptophan. The D gene is left open where the match is weak. Clone size is not always given. Where it is, it says once, few, many or a class for expanded clones.

cdr3_aa,cdr3_nt,cdr3_length,clone_size,v_call,d_call,j_call
CASSPDRGSEKLFF,TGTGCCAGCTCACCCGACAGGGGTAGCGAAAAACTGTTTTTT,14,.,TRBV18,TRBD1,TRBJ1-4
CASSPPFDNYEQYF,TGTGCCAGCTCACCACCTTTCGATAACTACGAGCAGTACTTC,14,.,TRBV18,.,TRBJ2-7
CASRMTGASTGELFF,TGTGCCAGTAGGATGACAGGGGCATCCACCGGGGAGCTGTTTTTT,15,.,TRBV19,TRBD1,TRBJ2-2
CAWSFSPGGYEQYF,TGTGCCTGGAGTTTTTCGCCAGGGGGATACGAGCAGTACTTC,14,once,TRBV30,TRBD1,TRBJ2-7
CAWNLIQARGYTF,TGTGCCTGGAATTTAATCCAAGCTCGTGGCTACACCTTC,13,.,TRBV30,.,TRBJ1-2
CASSTQGALGDGYTF,TGTGCCAGTAGTACTCAGGGGGCATTGGGTGATGGCTACACCTTC,15,large,TRBV19,TRBD1,TRBJ1-2
CASSSGQVFPYEQYF,TGTGCCAGCAGTTCAGGACAGGTATTTCCATACGAGCAGTACTTC,15,medium-sized,TRBV6-8,TRBD1,TRBJ2-7
CASSLDTAGWSGYTF,TGTGCCAGCAGCCTCGACACGGCCGGATGGAGTGGCTACACCTTC,15,few,TRBV11-3,.,TRBJ1-2
CASSRGQGEREKLFF,TGTGCCAGCTCACGAGGACAGGGAGAGCGGGAAAAACTGTTTTTT,15,.,TRBV18,TRBD1,TRBJ1-4
CASSVGEMSTEAFF,TGTGCCAGCAGCGTAGGGGAGATGAGCACTGAAGCTTTCTTT,14,.,TRBV28,.,TRBJ1-1
CASRRGADEQYF,TGTGCCAGCAGGAGAGGGGCGGACGAGCAGTACTTC,12,large,TRBV6-8,.,TRBJ2-7
CASSFSTGGEDTQYF,TGTGCCAGTAGTTTTTCGACAGGGGGCGAAGATACGCAGTATTTT,15,once,TRBV19,TRBD1,TRBJ2-3
CASSFPSWGTDTQYF,TGTGCCAGCAGTTTCCCCTCGTGGGGAACAGATACGCAGTATTTT,15,few,TRBV28,.,TRBJ2-3
CASSQAGTSFREQFF,TGCGCCAGCAGCCAGGCCGGGACTAGCTTCCGTGAGCAGTTCTTC,15,.,TRBV23-1,TRBD2,TRBJ2-1
CASSLGVREDQPQHF,TGTGCCAGCAGCCTGGGGGTCCGGGAGGATCAGCCCCAGCATTTT,15,few,TRBV11-3,.,TRBJ1-5
CASSLQGAHYGYTF,TGTGCCAGCAGCTTACAGGGGGCGCACTATGGCTACACCTTC,14,medium-sized,TRBV11-3,TRBD1,TRBJ1-2
CASSLRRGTATEAFF,TGTGCCAGCAGCTTAAGAAGAGGGACTGCCACTGAAGCTTTCTTT,15,few,TRBV11-3,.,TRBJ1-1
CASSSTPNTGELFF,TGCGCCAGCAGCTCGACACCTAACACCGGGGAGCTGTTTTTT,14,.,TRBV5-1,.,TRBJ2-2
CASSPPGTGGHQETQYF,TGTGCCAGCTCACCACCAGGGACAGGGGGCCATCAAGAGACCCAGTACTTC,17,.,TRBV18,TRBD1,TRBJ2-5
CASSDSERGGRYNEQFF,TGTGCCAGCAGCGATTCAGAGCGGGGGGGCCGCTACAATGAGCAGTTCTTC,17,.,TRBV11-3,TRBD2,TRBJ2-1
CAITSDRSQQPQHF,TGTGCCATCACCTCGGACAGGTCACAACAGCCCCAGCATTTT,14,few,TRBV10-3,TRBD1,TRBJ1-5
CASSIGQRYGYTF,TGTGCCAGTAGTATAGGGCAGCGTTATGGCTACACCTTC,13,.,TRBV19,.,TRBJ1-2
CASSLGTPSTEAFF,TGTGCCAGCAGCTTGGGGACACCTTCCACTGAAGCTTTCTTT,14,few,TRBV11-3,.,TRBJ1-1
CASSFYLQRGEKASGYTF,TGTGCCAGCAGTTTTTACCTACAGCGGGGCGAAAAGGCTTCTGGCTACACCTTC,18,.,TRBV28,.,TRBJ1-2
CAWSVPGGAYGYTF,TGTGCCTGGAGTGTACCCGGGGGGGCCTATGGCTACACCTTC,14,.,TRBV30,.,TRBJ1-2
CASSDGTQVSTDTQYF,TGCGCCAGCAGCGACGGGACACAGGTCAGCACAGATACGCAGTATTTT,16,.,TRBV5-1,.,TRBJ2-3
CASSLFFSGTGPSGELFF,TGCGCCAGCAGCTTGTTTTTTAGCGGGACAGGGCCGTCCGGGGAGCTGTTTTTT,18,.,TRBV5-1,.,TRBJ2-2
CASSLGERDWNTEAFF,TGTGCCAGCAGCTTGGGGGAACGCGATTGGAACACTGAAGCTTTCTTT,16,few,TRBV11-3,.,TRBJ1-1
CASSQDGQTDATNEKLFF,TGCGCCAGCAGCCAAGATGGACAGACTGATGCAACTAATGAAAAACTGTTTTTT,18,.,TRBV1,.,TRBJ1-4
CASHEGRAPNYGYTF,TGTGCCAGTCATGAGGGGAGGGCACCTAACTATGGCTACACCTTC,15,.,TRBV28,.,TRBJ1-2
CATSLPGFRAELNSPLHF,TGTGCCACCTCTCTTCCCGGATTCAGGGCGGAACTTAATTCACCCCTCCACTTT,18,large,TRBV28,.,TRBJ1-6
CATQPPGQLYEQYF,TGTGCCACCCAACCCCCCGGACAACTCTACGAGCAGTACTTC,14,.,TRBV19,.,TRBJ2-7
CASNVRPYGTVQVDEQFF,TGTGCCAGCAACGTACGGCCTTACGGGACAGTTCAAGTCGATGAGCAGTTCTTC,18,.,TRBV6-8,TRBD1,TRBJ2-1
CAWSKTYEQYF,TGTGCCTGGAGCAAGACTTACGAGCAGTACTTC,11,.,TRBV30,.,TRBJ2-7
CASSTSEDRAFLGSQPQHF,TGTGCCAGTAGTACCAGTGAAGACAGGGCTTTTCTTGGGAGTCAGCCCCAGCATTTT,19,.,TRBV19,TRBD1,TRBJ1-5
CAISESSRDEQYF,TGTGCCATCAGTGAGTCTAGTCGCGACGAGCAGTACTTC,13,few,TRBV10-3,.,TRBJ2-7
CASSTAGRMNTEAFF,TGTGCCAGTAGTACGGCAGGACGCATGAACACTGAAGCTTTCTTT,15,.,TRBV19,.,TRBJ1-1
CASSQDLPGGKAFF,TGTGCCAGCAGCCAAGATCTTCCCGGGGGCAAAGCTTTCTTT,14,.,TRBV14,.,TRBJ1-1
CASARDRNSPLHF,TGTGCCAGTGCCCGGGACAGGAATTCACCCCTCCACTTT,13,few,TRBV19,TRBD1,TRBJ1-6
CASSLLRTNEKLFF,TGTGCCAGCAGCTTACTCCGCACGAATGAAAAACTGTTTTTT,14,.,TRBV11-3,.,TRBJ1-4
CASTWTALGEQYF,TGTGCCAGCACATGGACAGCGTTAGGGGAGCAGTACTTC,13,.,TRBV28,.,TRBJ2-7
CASSQGLRGYTF,TGTGCCAGCAGTCAGGGATTAAGGGGCTACACCTTC,12,few,TRBV6-8,.,TRBJ1-2
CAISDGMNTEAFF,TGTGCCATCAGCGACGGGATGAACACTGAAGCTTTCTTT,13,medium-sized,TRBV6-8,.,TRBJ1-1
CASSPPAGSNTGELFF,TGTGCCAGCTCACCACCGGCGGGGTCCAACACCGGGGAGCTGTTTTTT,16,.,TRBV18,.,TRBJ2-2
CASSFSVKETQYF,TGCGCCAGCAGTTTCTCTGTCAAAGAGACCCAGTACTTC,13,few,TRBV23-1,.,TRBJ2-5